This TCR beta chain is from a study of CD8+ T cells in alopecia areata. Overall study context: Treated patients were given 5 to 10 mg oral tofacitinib twice daily.

RNA was extracted and reverse transcribed into cDNA as the sequencing template. Libraries were prepared by immunoSEQ multiplex PCR; TCRdb keeps only in-frame clonotypes and omits some of them. The data hold 150,000 to 200,000 clones, with around three fifths observed a single time. Of note for this clone: Its antigen is as yet unknown.

The CDR3 is made up of 14 amino acids. CDR1 LNHNV and CDR2 YYDKDF come from the germline V gene (reference sequence). Trimming at V came to 0 bases and at J to 9 bases, leaving 6 bases not matched to a gene. As to treatment: oral pan-JAK inhibitor, 5-10 mg twice daily. Study-wide results and caveats: In blood and scalp, many expanded lesional clones persisted during tofacitinib.

The chain joins TRBV15 to TRBJ2-3, with 7 bases identical to TRBD2. The source of this sequence is a human donor with alopecia areata. Material: CD4+ T cells sorted from blood, obtained at week 24, from a patient treated with tofacitinib. CDR3: CATSRDALRGTQYF. The CDR3 DNA reads as TGTGCCACCAGCAGAGATGCCCTGCGGGGGACGCAGTATTTT.